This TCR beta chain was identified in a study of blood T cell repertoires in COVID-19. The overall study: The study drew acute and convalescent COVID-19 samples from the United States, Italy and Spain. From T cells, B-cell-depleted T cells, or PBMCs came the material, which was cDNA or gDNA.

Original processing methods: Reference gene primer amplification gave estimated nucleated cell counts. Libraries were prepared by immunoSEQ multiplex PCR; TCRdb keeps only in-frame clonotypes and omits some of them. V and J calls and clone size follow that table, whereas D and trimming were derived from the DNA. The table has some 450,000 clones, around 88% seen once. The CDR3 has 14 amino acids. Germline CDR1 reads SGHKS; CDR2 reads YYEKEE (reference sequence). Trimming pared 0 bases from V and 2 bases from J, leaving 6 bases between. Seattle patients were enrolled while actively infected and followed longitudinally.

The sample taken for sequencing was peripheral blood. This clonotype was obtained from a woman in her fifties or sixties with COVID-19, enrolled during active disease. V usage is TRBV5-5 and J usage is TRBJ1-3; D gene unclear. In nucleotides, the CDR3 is TGTGCCAGCAGCTTGGTTACAGCTGGAAACACCATATATTTT. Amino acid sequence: CASSLVTAGNTIYF.